These 9 T cell receptor beta chains originate from one sample sequenced in a study of T cells in Graves' hyperthyroidism and ophthalmopathy. The TCR beta CDR3 regions underwent amplification using RNA transcripts as the source. Initially, a first-round RT-PCR of the TCR CDR3 employed the HTBI primer set. TCRdb re-called the multiplex PCR reads through MiXCR, storing one row per CDR3 protein. The data hold around 690,000 distinct CDR3 sequences, with roughly 17% observed a single time. Sequencing was performed on blood. These receptors all stem from a man aged 45-65 years with Graves' hyperthyroidism.

This clonotype has only a few counts. This chain connects TRBV3-1 to TRBJ1-2, with D possibly TRBD1 on 6 matching bases. The V and J ends lost 5 bases and 8 bases respectively, with 18 bases between them. CDR1 and CDR2 from the germline V gene are LGHDT and YNNKEL (reference sequence). The CDR3 totals 14 residues. CDR3 amino acids: CASSRNRDAMGYTF. Here the CDR3 DNA reads TGTGCCAGCAGCAGAAACAGGGATGCTATGGGCTACACCTTC. Drawing the rest from reference TRBV3-1 and TRBJ1-2, the complete variable domain is DTAVSQTPKYLVTQMGNDKSIKCEQNLGHDTMYWYKQDSKKFLKIMFSYNNKELIINETVPNRFSPKSPDKAHLNLHINSLELGDSAVYFCASSRNRDAMGYTFGSGTRLTVV.

With regard to this clonotype: The CDR3 does not end in the conserved phenylalanine or tryptophan, so this is likely a read error. The chain links TRBV18 to TRBJ1-1; 7 bases map to TRBD1. After removal of 8 bases from V and 3 bases from J, the junction contained 9 bases not matched to a gene. Germline assignment: CDR1 KGHSH and CDR2 LQKENI. This CDR3 spans 14 amino acids. CDR3 amino acids: CASSSPGGDTEAFL. In DNA form, the CDR3 reads TGTGCCAGCAGTTCCCCAGGGGGGGACACTGAAGCTTTCCTT.

This clonotype appeared many times. The chain has TRBV25-1 and TRBJ2-7, with D possibly TRBD2 on 5 matching bases. Looked up from germline, CDR1 is MGHDK and CDR2 is SYGVNS. CDR3 size: 15 residues. V was shortened by 1 base and J by 0 bases, with 10 bases between the two germline ends. The CDR3 DNA follows: TGTGCCAGCAGTGAATTCAGCGGCCACTCCTACGAGCAGTACTTC. Amino acids: CASSEFSGHSYEQYF.

This clonotype came up a few times. J is TRBJ2-5 and V is TRBV6-1, with 12 bases lining up with TRBD1. From germline, CDR1 is MNHNS and CDR2 SASEGT. Trimming at V came to 7 bases and at J to 5 bases, leaving 14 bases not matched to a gene. This CDR3 is 17 amino acids long. CDR3 sequence (DNA): TGTGCCAGCATAAGCGGGACAGGGGGCGAGCTGGGCGAGACCCAGTACTTC. Amino acid sequence: CASISGTGGELGETQYF.

The table lists this clonotype with many counts. The V call is TRBV28, the J call TRBJ2-1; 9 positions match TRBD2. V dropped 9 bases and J dropped 6; count of bases not matched to a gene: 9. The CDR3 contains 14 residues. CDR1 MDHEN and CDR2 SYDVKM come from the germline V gene. The CDR3 DNA sequence: TGTGCCAGTCTTGTGACTAGCGGCGTCAATGAGCAGTTCTTC. The encoded protein is CASLVTSGVNEQFF.

The sample holds many counts of this clonotype. The rearrangement joins TRBV30 to TRBJ2-1, with 12 bases fitting TRBD2. Germline V lookup: CDR1 GTSNPN, CDR2 SVGIG (reference sequence). The length of the CDR3 is 17 residues. Losses at the gene ends were 2 bases for V and 6 bases for J; bases not matched to a gene: 11. The DNA for the CDR3 is TGTGCCTGGAGTTCCCGACTAGCGGGAGAGGTTCGCAATGAGCAGTTCTTC. Amino acids: CAWSSRLAGEVRNEQFF.

The chain links TRBV13 to TRBJ1-2; 9 bases align to TRBD1. The J segment lost 3 bases and the V segment lost 5 bases, leaving 4 bases of the junction unmatched. Germline loops: CDR1 PRHDT, CDR2 FYEKMQ (reference sequence). The CDR3 has 14 amino acids. The CDR3 reads CASSRTGADYGYTF. The CDR3 bases are TGTGCCAGCAGCCGGACAGGGGCGGACTATGGCTACACCTTC.

The chain combines TRBV7-2 with TRBJ2-2; D is tentatively TRBD1 or TRBD2 (5 bases each). Trimming removed 3 bases at V and 4 bases at J, with 15 bases between. The germline V gene encodes CDR1 SGHTA and CDR2 FQGNSA. This CDR3 is 16 amino acids long. The chain's CDR3 is CASSLGVQMATGELFF. CDR3 DNA sequence: TGTGCCAGCAGCTTGGGGGTACAAATGGCCACCGGGGAGCTGTTTTTT.

The rearrangement joins TRBV20-1 to TRBJ2-5; tentatively, D is TRBD2 (6 bases). Germline CDR1 is DFQATT and CDR2 is SNEGSKA (reference sequence). The V and J ends lost 6 bases and 1 base respectively, with 18 bases between them. The CDR3 covers 15 residues. CDR3 region: CSAPPTAGFQETQYF. The CDR3 DNA reads as TGCAGTGCCCCTCCTACGGCGGGGTTCCAAGAGACCCAGTACTTC.